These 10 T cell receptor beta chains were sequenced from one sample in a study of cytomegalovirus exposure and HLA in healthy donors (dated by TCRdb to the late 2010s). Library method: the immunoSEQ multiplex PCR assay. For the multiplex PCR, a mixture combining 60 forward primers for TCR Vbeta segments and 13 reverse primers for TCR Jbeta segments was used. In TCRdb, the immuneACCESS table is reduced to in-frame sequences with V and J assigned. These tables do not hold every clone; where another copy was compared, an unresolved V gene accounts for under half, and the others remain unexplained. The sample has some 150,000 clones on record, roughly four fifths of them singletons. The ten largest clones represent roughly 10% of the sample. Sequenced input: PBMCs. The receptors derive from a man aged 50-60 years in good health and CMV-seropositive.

Here the CDR3 reads CASSQSGQGSQKLFF. The CDR3 DNA reads as TGCGCCAGCAGCCAATCCGGACAGGGCTCACAAAAACTGTTTTTT. This chain links TRBV4-3 with TRBJ1-4, with 8 bases that match TRBD1. This CDR3 comprises 15 residues. The trim removed 2 bases at V and 9 bases at J, leaving 8 bases unmatched. Germline loops: CDR1 LGHNA, CDR2 YSLEER.

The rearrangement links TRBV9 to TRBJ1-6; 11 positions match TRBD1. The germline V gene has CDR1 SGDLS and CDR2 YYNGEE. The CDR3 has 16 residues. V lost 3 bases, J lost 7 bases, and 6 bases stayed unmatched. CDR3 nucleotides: TGTGCCAGCAGCGCTCCTGGACAGGGGGCGAATTCACCCCTCCACTTT. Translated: CASSAPGQGANSPLHF. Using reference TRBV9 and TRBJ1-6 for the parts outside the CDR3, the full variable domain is DSGVTQTPKHLITATGQRVTLRCSPRSGDLSVYWYQQSLDQGLQFLIQYYNGEERAKGNILERFSAQQFPDLHSELNLSSLELGDSALYFCASSAPGQGANSPLHFGNGTRLTVT.

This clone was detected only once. The CDR3 region is CASSQDNGGAKYEQYF. The CDR3 nucleotides read TGTGCCAGCAGCCAAGACAACGGGGGGGCTAAATACGAGCAGTACTTC. The V gene is TRBV4-2, the J gene TRBJ2-7, with TRBD2 matching over 8 bases. The V segment lost 0 bases and the J segment 4 bases; nucleotides outside the gene matches: 8. The CDR3 sequence is 16 residues long. CDR1 and CDR2 from the germline V gene are LGHNA and YNFKEQ.

The CDR3 sequence: CASSDSPGGPTEAFF. CDR3 bases: TGTGCCAGCAGTGACTCCCCGGGGGGACCCACTGAAGCTTTCTTT. The J gene is TRBJ1-1, the V gene TRBV6-4; possibly TRBD1 for D (5 bases). The V gene lost 0 bases and the J gene lost 4 bases, with 12 bases spanning the gap. The CDR3 length is 15 residues. CDR1 MRHNA and CDR2 SNTAGT come from the germline V gene.

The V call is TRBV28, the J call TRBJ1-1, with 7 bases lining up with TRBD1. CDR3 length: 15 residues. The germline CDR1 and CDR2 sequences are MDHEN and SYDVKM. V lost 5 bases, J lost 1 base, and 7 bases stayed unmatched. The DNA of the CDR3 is TGTGCCAGCAGTCATCAGACAGGGTCGAACACTGAAGCTTTCTTT. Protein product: CASSHQTGSNTEAFF.

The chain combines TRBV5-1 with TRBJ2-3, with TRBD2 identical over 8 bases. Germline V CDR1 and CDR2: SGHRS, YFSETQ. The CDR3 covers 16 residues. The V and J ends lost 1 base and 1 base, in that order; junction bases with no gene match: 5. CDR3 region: CASSLSGTRRTDTQYF. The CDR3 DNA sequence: TGCGCCAGCAGCTTGAGCGGGACTAGACGCACAGATACGCAGTATTTT.

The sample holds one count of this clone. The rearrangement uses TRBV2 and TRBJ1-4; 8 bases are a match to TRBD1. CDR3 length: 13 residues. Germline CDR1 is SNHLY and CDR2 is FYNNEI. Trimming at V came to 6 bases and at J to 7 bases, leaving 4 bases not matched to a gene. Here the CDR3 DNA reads TGTGCCAGCAGATCGGGACAGGCTGAAAAACTGTTTTTT. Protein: CASRSGQAEKLFF. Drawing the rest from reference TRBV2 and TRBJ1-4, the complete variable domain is EPEVTQTPSHQVTQMGQEVILRCVPISNHLYFYWYRQILGQKVEFLVSFYNNEISEKSEIFDDQFSVERPDGSNFTLKIRSTKLEDSAMYFCASRSGQAEKLFFGSGTQLSVL.

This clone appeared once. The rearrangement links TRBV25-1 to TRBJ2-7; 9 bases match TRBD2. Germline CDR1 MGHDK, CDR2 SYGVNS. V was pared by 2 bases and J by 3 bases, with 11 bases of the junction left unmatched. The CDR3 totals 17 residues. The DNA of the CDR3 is TGTGCCAGCAGTGAAGCAGAACCTAGCGGGGTCTTCTACGAGCAGTACTTC. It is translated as CASSEAEPSGVFYEQYF.

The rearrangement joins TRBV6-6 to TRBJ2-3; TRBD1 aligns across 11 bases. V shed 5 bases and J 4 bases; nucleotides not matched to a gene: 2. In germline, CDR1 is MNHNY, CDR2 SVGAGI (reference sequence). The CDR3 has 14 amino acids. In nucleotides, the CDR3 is TGTGCCAGCAGTGTGGGACAGGGGGCAGATACGCAGTATTTT. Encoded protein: CASSVGQGADTQYF.

The CDR3 loop reads CARTSGGAVIHEQFF. The CDR3 region has the DNA TGTGCCAGGACTAGCGGGGGGGCCGTTATCCATGAGCAGTTCTTC. J is TRBJ2-1 and V is TRBV28; TRBD2 agrees at 14 bases. The germline V gene has CDR1 MDHEN and CDR2 SYDVKM. Germline trimming cut 9 bases from V and 8 bases from J; bases unmatched to any gene: 9. CDR3 length: 15 amino acids.